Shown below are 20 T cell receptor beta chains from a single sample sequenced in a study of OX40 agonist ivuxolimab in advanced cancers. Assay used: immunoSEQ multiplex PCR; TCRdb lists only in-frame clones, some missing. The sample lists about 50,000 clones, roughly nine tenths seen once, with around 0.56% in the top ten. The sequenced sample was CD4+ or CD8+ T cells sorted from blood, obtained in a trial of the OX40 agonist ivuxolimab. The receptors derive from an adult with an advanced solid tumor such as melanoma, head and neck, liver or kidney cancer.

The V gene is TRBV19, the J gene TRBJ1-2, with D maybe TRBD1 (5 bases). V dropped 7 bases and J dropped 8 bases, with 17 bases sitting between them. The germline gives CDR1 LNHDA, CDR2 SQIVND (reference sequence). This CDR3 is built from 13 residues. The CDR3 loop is CASTAGRYYGYTF. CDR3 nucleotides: TGTGCCAGTACCGCAGGGAGATATTACGGCTACACCTTC.

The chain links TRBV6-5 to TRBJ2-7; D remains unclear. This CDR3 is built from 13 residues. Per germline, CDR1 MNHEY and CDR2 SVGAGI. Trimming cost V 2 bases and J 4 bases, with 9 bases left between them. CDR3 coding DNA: TGTGCCAGCAGTTACGGGTCCGATTACGAGCAGTACTTC. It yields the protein CASSYGSDYEQYF.

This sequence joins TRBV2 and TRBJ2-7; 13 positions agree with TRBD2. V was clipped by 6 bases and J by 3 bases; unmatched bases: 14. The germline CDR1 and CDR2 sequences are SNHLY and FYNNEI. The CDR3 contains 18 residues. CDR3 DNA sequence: TGTGCCAGCAGCCGAGGACTAGCGGGAGCTACTTTTGTCTACGAGCAGTACTTC. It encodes CASSRGLAGATFVYEQYF.

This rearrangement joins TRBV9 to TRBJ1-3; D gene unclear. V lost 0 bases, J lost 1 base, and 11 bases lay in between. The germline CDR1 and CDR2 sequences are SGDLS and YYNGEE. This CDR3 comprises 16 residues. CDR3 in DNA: TGTGCCAGCAGCGTAGCTGCAGGCCCTTCTGGAAACACCATATATTTT. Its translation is CASSVAAGPSGNTIYF.

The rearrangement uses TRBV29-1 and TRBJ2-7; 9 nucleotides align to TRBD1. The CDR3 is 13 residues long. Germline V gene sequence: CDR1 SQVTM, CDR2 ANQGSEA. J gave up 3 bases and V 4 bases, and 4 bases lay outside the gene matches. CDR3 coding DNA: TGCAGCGTTGTAGGACAGGGGATCTACGAGCAGTACTTC. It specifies CSVVGQGIYEQYF.

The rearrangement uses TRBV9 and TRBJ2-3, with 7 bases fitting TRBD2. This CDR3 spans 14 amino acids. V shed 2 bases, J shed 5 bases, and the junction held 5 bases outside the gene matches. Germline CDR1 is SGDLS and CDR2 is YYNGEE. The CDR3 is CASSVLAVRDTQYF. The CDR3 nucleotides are TGTGCCAGCAGCGTCCTAGCGGTCCGAGATACGCAGTATTTT.

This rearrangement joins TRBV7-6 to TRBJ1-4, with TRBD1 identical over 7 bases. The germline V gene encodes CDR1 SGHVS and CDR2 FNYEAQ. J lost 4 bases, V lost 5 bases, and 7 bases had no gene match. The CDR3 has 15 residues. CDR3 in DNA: TGTGCCAGCAGCGGAGGGACAGACCTTAATGAAAAACTGTTTTTT. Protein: CASSGGTDLNEKLFF.

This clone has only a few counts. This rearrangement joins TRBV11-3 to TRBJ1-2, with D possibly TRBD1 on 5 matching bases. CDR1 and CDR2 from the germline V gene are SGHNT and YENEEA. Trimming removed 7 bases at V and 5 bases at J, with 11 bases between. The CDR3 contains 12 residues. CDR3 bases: TGTGCCAGCACACCAGGGTATTATGGCTACACCTTC. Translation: CASTPGYYGYTF.

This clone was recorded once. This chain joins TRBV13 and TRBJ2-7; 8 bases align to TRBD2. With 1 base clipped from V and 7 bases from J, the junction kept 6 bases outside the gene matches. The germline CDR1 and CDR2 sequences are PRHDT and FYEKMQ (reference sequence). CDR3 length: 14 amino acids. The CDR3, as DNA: TGTGCCAGCAGCTTAGTCGGGAGGGCGAGGGAGCAGTACTTC. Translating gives CASSLVGRAREQYF.

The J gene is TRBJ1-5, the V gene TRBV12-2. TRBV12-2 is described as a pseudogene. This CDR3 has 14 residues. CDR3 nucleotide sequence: TGTGCAAGTCGCTTAGAATATAGCAATCAGCCCCAGCATTTT. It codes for CASRLEYSNQPQHF.

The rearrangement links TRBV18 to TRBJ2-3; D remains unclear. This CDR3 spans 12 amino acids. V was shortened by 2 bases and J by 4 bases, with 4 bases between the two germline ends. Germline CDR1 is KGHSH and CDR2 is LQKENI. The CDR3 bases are TGTGCCAGCTCACCAGTGGCAGATACGCAGTATTTT. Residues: CASSPVADTQYF.

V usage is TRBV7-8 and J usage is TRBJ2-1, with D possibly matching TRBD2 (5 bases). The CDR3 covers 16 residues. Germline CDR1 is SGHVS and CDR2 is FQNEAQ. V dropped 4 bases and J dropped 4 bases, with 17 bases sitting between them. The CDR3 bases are TGTGCCAGCAGCTCCAGTTTCCAGCGGAAGTACAATGAGCAGTTCTTC. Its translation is CASSSSFQRKYNEQFF.

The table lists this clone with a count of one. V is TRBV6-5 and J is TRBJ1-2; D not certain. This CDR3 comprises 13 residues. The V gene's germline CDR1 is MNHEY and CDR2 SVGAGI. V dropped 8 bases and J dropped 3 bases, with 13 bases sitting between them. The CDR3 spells CASSPARHYGYTF. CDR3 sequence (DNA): TGTGCCAGCTCCCCTGCCCGACACTATGGCTACACCTTC.

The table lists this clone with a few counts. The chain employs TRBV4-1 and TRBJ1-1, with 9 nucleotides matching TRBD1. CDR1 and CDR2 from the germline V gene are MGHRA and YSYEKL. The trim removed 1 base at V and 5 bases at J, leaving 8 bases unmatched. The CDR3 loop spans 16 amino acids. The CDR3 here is CASSQGRDRVGTEAFF. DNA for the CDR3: TGCGCCAGCAGCCAAGGGAGGGACAGGGTAGGTACTGAAGCTTTCTTT.

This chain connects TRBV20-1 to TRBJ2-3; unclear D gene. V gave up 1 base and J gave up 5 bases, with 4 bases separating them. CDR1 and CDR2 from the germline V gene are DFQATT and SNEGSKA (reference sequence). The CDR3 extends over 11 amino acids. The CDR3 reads CSARVGDTQYF. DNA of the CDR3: TGCAGTGCTAGAGTTGGAGATACGCAGTATTTT.

CDR3: CASSLVLAGYNEQFF. In DNA form, the CDR3 reads TGTGCCAGCAGCTTAGTTCTAGCGGGATACAATGAGCAGTTCTTC. The chain employs TRBV11-2 and TRBJ2-1, with 9 bases matching TRBD2. Unmatched junction bases numbered 2, after V lost 1 base and J lost 4 bases. Germline CDR1 is SGHAT and CDR2 is FQNNGV. This CDR3 has 15 amino acids. Complete variable domain (other parts from reference TRBV11-2 and TRBJ2-1): EAGVAQSPRYKIIEKRQSVAFWCNPISGHATLYWYQQILGQGPKLLIQFQNNGVVDDSQLPKDRFSAERLKGVDSTLKIQPAKLEDSAVYLCASSLVLAGYNEQFFGPGTRLTVL.

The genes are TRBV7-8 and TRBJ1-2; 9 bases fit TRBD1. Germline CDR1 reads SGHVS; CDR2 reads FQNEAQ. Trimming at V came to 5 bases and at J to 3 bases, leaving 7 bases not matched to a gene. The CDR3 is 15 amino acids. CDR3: CASSPRTGVYYGYTF. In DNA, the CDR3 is TGTGCCAGCAGCCCTCGGACAGGGGTATACTATGGCTACACCTTC.

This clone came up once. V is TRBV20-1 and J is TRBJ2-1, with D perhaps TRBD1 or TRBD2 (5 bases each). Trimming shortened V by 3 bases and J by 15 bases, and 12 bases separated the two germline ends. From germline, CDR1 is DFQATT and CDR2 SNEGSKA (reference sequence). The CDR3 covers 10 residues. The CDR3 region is CSASQGVGFF. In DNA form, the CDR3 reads TGCAGTGCTAGTCAGGGAGTAGGGTTCTTC.

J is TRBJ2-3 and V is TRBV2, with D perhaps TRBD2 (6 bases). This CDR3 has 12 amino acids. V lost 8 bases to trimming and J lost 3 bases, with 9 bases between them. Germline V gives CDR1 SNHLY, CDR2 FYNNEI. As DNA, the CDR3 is TGTGCCAGCCTTGGGGGGACAGATACGCAGTATTTT. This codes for CASLGGTDTQYF.

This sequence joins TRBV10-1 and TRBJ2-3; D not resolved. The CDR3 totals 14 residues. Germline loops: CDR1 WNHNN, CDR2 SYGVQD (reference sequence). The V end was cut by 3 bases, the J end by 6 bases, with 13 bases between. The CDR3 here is CASSDGAPVDTQYF. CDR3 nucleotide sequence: TGCGCCAGCAGTGATGGTGCCCCTGTGGATACGCAGTATTTT.